This T cell receptor (beta chain) was found in a study of T cell changes during pregnancy in multiple sclerosis. This CDR3 contains 17 residues. Germline V gives CDR1 MDHEN, CDR2 SYDVKM. Unmatched junction bases numbered 17, after V lost 3 bases and J lost 12 bases. Profiled with immunoSEQ multiplex PCR; TCRdb holds only in-frame clones, not every one. Of around 43,000 clones in the sample, approximately 92% were seen once. The TCR sequence derives from a female donor with multiple sclerosis, enrolled in a pregnancy study. The V and J genes are TRBV28 and TRBJ2-1; 10 positions agree with TRBD2. Material: CD8+ T cells from peripheral blood mononuclear cells, obtained after pregnancy. CDR3 nucleotides: TGTGCCAGCAGTTTGGATCGAGAACTAGCGGGATTCCGAGGGCAGTTCTTC. It encodes CASSLDRELAGFRGQFF.